This entry is about one T cell receptor beta chain. At least ten counts were recorded for this clonotype. Its antigen is not yet known. Per-base quality was not reported, and no clone a single base away is much larger than it. The data derive from a study of CD8 T cells in ankylosing spondylitis (dated by TCRdb to between 2016 and 2019). Notes on the research overall: T cell receptor beta repertoires were profiled in healthy donors and ankylosing spondylitis patients so that disease-linked TCR variants could be found. The whole study cohort included 108 healthy donors and over 20 ankylosing spondylitis patients. Samples of peripheral blood were taken, and for ankylosing spondylitis patients, synovial fluid was collected as well. What the study reported, not specific to this receptor: Some motif variants were previously reported in synovial fluid and blood of reactive arthritis patients, suggesting common disease-initiation mechanisms. The disease-linked clones showed a CD8+ phenotype and occurred at relatively low frequencies in peripheral blood. Significant enrichment of the disease-linked clones was reported in matched synovial fluid samples from ankylosing spondylitis patients. Blood from ankylosing spondylitis patients appeared to be characterized by a TCR beta motif composed of 7 to 9 highly homologous amino acid variants.

Reads for this sample came from an Illumina HiSeq 2500. TCR beta libraries were prepared by quantitative 5'-RACE with molecular barcodes. In the source study's methods: A new computational method based on a probabilistic model of VDJ rearrangement was used to identify disease-linked TCR variants. TCRdb applied fastp at Q25 and MiXCR to the public reads, then kept only in-frame beta chains. All rows with the same CDR3 protein become a single entry with the most common DNA and genes. The authors' filters were not applied to this entry. This sample gives roughly 130,000 distinct CDR3 sequences in total; roughly 15% of them show up just once. In total, the top ten clones hold approximately 3.1% of the sample. The sample consisted of blood, either unsorted or a sorted T cell fraction (not recorded which). The TCR comes from a female donor with ankylosing spondylitis or in good health (not recorded which).

The DNA reads TGCGCCAGCAGCTTGGTGCCAGACGACAATCAGCCCCAGCATTTT. Its protein reads: CASSLVPDDNQPQHF. The chain couples TRBV5-1 to TRBJ1-5; no D gene call is confident. Per the germline V gene, SGHRS is the CDR1 and YFSETQ is the CDR2. From the cysteine up to the phenylalanine, the CDR3 has a length of 15 residues. Kept here is only the CDR3 DNA, which spans 45 bases and is read in frame from base 1. Deletion took 0 bases off V and 3 bases off J, with a span of 10 bases between the germline ends.